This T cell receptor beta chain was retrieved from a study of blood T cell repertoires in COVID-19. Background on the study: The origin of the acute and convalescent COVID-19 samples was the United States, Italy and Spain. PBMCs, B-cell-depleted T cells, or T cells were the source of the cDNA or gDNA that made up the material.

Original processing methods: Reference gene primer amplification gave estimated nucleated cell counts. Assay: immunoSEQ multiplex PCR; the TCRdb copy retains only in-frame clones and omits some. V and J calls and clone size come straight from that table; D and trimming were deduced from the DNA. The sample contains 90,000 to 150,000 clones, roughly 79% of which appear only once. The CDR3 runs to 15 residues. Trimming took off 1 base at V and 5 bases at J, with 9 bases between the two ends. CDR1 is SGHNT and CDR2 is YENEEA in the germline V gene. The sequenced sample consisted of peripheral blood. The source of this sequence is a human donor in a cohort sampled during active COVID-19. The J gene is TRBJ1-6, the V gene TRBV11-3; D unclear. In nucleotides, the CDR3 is TGTGCCAGCAGCTTAGGAGTTCGAAATAATTCACCCCTCCACTTT. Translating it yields CASSLGVRNNSPLHF.